This T cell receptor beta chain was profiled in a study of cytomegalovirus exposure and HLA in healthy donors (dated by TCRdb to 2015 to 2018). About the study as a whole: According to an earlier analysis of several hundred of the donors, about 179 million T cells yielded 90 million to 130 million unique TCR beta sequences and 276 Gb of sequence data. A later genetic analysis took genome-wide SNP genotypes for about three fifths of the roughly 670 donors and used that subset as a discovery cohort. The aim of the study was to test whether cataloging public T cell receptors could identify signatures of past pathogen exposure. Of the 300 to 450 genotyped donors, roughly 76% were placed in the genetic ancestry cluster associated with self-reported Caucasian donors. An earlier analysis of roughly 600 of the donors used high-throughput TCR beta sequencing to judge whether each TCR beta V gene segment behaved as functional or pseudogenic. Every repertoire in the discovery cohort had been generated on one and the same sequencing platform. Typing coverage varied by locus: 629-630 donors for A, B, C, DRB1 and DQB1; roughly 520 for DQA1; around 610 for DPA1; around 450 for DPB1. Rather than using new phenotypic data, the later analysis identified candidate immune exposures from TCR beta sequences and from how often those sequences occurred across donors. To predict cytomegalovirus infection status, the study brought together high-throughput TCR immunosequencing, statistical association of individual TCRs with disease status, and machine learning. The T cell repertoires of 666 subjects were profiled by immunosequencing and related to cytomegalovirus serostatus. Roughly 5 DR-DQ haplotypes were handled as single units for association and clustering, since linkage in the cohort was strong. To study patterns of TCR occurrence, a later analysis re-analyzed previously published TCR beta repertoires from just over 650 donors and added high-resolution HLA genotyping. Along with the approximately 670-subject first cohort, a separate validation cohort of over a hundred different subjects was used. Class I and class II HLA loci were covered by the typing at four-digit resolution. Across approximately 400 genotyped donors of the cohort, an average of about 240,000 unique TCR beta nucleotide sequences per donor were sequenced, and roughly a sixth of those sequences were non-productive. About 300 gigabases of sequencing data and approximately 84 million unique TCR sequences were included in an early release covering roughly 600 HLA-typed donors. Donor age, sex, ethnicity and CMV serostatus were compiled alongside the repertoire data. Broad study findings and their caveats: In an earlier analysis of several hundred of the donors, most TCR beta V segments were observed in productive rearrangements about 90% or about 30% of the time, broadly matching IMGT annotations. At a false discovery rate of 0.05, a later analysis linked under 20,000 TCR beta sequences to specific HLA alleles. The authors suggested that the approach could potentially be generalized to other disease states and immunological phenotypes. In vitro tests confirmed that a few of the cytomegalovirus-associated TCR beta chains recognize cytomegalovirus antigens. A further reported finding was that TCR beta sequences accurately predicted the HLA-A and HLA-B alleles for most subjects in the first cohort. The classifier was reported to diagnose cytomegalovirus status with high specificity and sensitivity in both the original and validation cohorts. An association between a missense DCLRE1C variant and V-gene and J-gene trimming of TCR beta chains was found in a later genetic analysis and replicated in an independent cohort. A group of highly shared sequence variants was considered likely to be a technical artifact of the sequencing pipeline. Because HLA typing was missing for some donors at each locus, association tests included only the typed subset. In a later analysis, most CMV-associated TCR beta chains were found to appear HLA-restricted, with HLA associations seemingly driven largely by CMV exposure. Because counts were too low, seventeen rarely observed V segments, including chromosome 9 orphons, were left out of the earlier analysis of a few hundred of the donors. Roughly uniform sequencing depth across donors was assumed in presence/absence analyses, although this assumption may not hold. In this cohort, only TCR beta chains were sequenced, and detectable features were limited by the absence of alpha or paired-chain data. A later genetic analysis reported fewer N-insertions in productive TCRs among donors in an Asian-associated ancestry cluster than the roughly 700-donor mean. Several of the top co-occurrence clusters appeared to be linked to parvovirus B19, influenza, CMV and Epstein-Barr virus, according to a later analysis. Most TCR sequences were seen in very few donors, while some public TCRs were found in many individuals. When HLA alleles, especially DR and DQ, strongly co-occurred, TCR associations were difficult to assign to individual alleles. The only immune exposure information available for the cohort was CMV serostatus. In a later analysis, HLA-associated TCR beta chains were found to be more clonally expanded and to have lower generation probabilities than equally common non-associated chains. Correlated functional status among segregating V segments might reflect linkage disequilibrium, but an unknown experimental factor could not be ruled out. According to a later analysis, TCR association rates differed among HLA loci, with DRB1 alleles showing the most associated TCRs and HLA-C alleles showing the fewest. The study listed approximately 160 TCR beta chains as associated with cytomegalovirus.

The cohort comprised fewer than 700 healthy bone marrow donors. At the time of sampling, every cohort member was nominally healthy, though immune exposures that went unrecorded were likely present. The donor tested CMV seropositive, placing the donor among the roughly 300 seropositive members of the cohort. A peripheral blood sample was provided by each donor, and peripheral blood mononuclear cells were used for TCR beta sequencing. Genomic DNA extraction from the blood cell samples was performed with the Qiagen DNeasy Blood Extraction Kit. As regards this clone: The antigen it recognizes is unknown. Base qualities are not recorded, but no much larger clone differs from it by a single base.

Library preparation employed the immunoSEQ multiplex PCR assay. For the multiplex PCR, a mixture combining 60 forward primers for TCR Vbeta segments and 13 reverse primers for TCR Jbeta segments was used. The CDR3 region of rearranged TCR beta genes was amplified from genomic DNA with a multiplex PCR assay. On the Illumina HiSeq System, the amplified TCR beta libraries were sequenced as 87-base-pair reads. On the authors' methods: Across the 700 or so repertoires, a later analysis counted 60 million to 90 million unique TCR beta chains, roughly 11 million of which were shared by at least two donors. A nearest-neighbor algorithm error-corrected the raw reads and collapsed the reads into unique sequences, merging closely related sequences to remove PCR and sequencing errors. V, D and J gene segments were assigned by aligning CDR3 sequences to IMGT reference sequences. For a sequence to be retained, a match of at least six nucleotides was required to both a V gene segment and a J gene segment. Rearrangements were called productive when the CDR3 lacked stop codons and stayed in frame with V and J; all others were non-productive. CDR3 was defined by IMGT convention, running from the second conserved V-encoded cysteine to the conserved J-encoded phenylalanine. The earlier analysis of about 560 of the donors excluded any sequence lacking an unambiguous match to a single V gene segment. In an earlier analysis of 450 to 700 of the donors, V segments were called functional above 56.7% productive rearrangements and were called segregating when the between-donor standard deviation exceeded 5%. To diagnose cytomegalovirus status from the catalog of TCR beta chain sequences, a statistical classification framework was built. A later analysis assigned V and J genes by comparing TCR nucleotide sequences with IMGT/GENE-DB human TR gene sequences. A later analysis assigned CDR3 sequences and most-parsimonious VDJ recombination scenarios with the TCRdist pipeline. In a later analysis, each TCR beta chain was defined by its CDR3 amino acid sequence together with its V-gene family, and reads lacking a unique V-gene family were excluded. As a way to deal with suspected cross-contamination and a sequencing artifact, a later analysis dropped 450 to 600 nucleotide sequences that were highly shared and had low generation probability. In a later analysis, a clonal expansion index for each public chain was calculated from normalized within-repertoire ranks of inferred template counts. In a later analysis, generation probabilities were computed with a VDJ recombination model fitted to out-of-frame rearrangements, and the resulting probabilities were checked against IGoR. A later analysis scored TCR-TCR, TCR-HLA and TCR-CMV co-occurrence with hypergeometric tests, applying a repertoire-size bias correction to TCR pairs. A later analysis estimated false discovery rates by permuting HLA or CMV assignments 20 times. In a later analysis, co-occurring TCRs were grouped using DBSCAN, with TCRdist sequence similarity added in when clustering inside HLA-allele-positive subsets. Co-occurrence clustering excluded repertoires with fewer than 30,000 or more than 120,000 public chains, plus five with anomalous nucleotide sharing. TCRdb retrieved this table from immuneACCESS and kept in-frame rearrangements only. Not all clones are present; in checked studies, unresolved V genes account for under half, and no reason is known for the remainder. That table gives V, J and clone size, and the DNA gave D and trimming. The sample includes approximately 150,000 clones, with more than 65% observed a single time. Under 1.5% of the sample is taken by the ten largest.

Sequenced sample: PBMCs. The origin of this receptor is a man between 50 and 59 years old in good health and CMV-seropositive.

The CDR3 has the sequence CASSLGIAGGKFF. The sequenced DNA: TGCGCCAGCAGCTTGGGAATAGCGGGGGGAAAGTTCTTC. The sequence links TRBV5-1 to TRBJ2-1, with 10 bases matching TRBD2. According to the germline V gene, CDR1 reads SGHRS and CDR2 reads YFSETQ. CDR3 length: 13 amino acids, cysteine to phenylalanine. Kept here is only the CDR3 DNA, which spans 39 bases and is read in frame from base 1. V has 0 bases trimmed and J has 14 bases trimmed; junction bases matching no gene number 5. Extended through the reference TRBV5-1 and TRBJ2-1 proteins, this CDR3 yields the full variable domain: KAGVTQTPRYLIKTRGQQVTLSCSPISGHRSVSWYQQTPGQGLQFLFEYFSETQRNKGNFPGRFSGRQFSNSRSEMNVSTLELGDSALYLCASSLGIAGGKFFGPGTRLTVL.